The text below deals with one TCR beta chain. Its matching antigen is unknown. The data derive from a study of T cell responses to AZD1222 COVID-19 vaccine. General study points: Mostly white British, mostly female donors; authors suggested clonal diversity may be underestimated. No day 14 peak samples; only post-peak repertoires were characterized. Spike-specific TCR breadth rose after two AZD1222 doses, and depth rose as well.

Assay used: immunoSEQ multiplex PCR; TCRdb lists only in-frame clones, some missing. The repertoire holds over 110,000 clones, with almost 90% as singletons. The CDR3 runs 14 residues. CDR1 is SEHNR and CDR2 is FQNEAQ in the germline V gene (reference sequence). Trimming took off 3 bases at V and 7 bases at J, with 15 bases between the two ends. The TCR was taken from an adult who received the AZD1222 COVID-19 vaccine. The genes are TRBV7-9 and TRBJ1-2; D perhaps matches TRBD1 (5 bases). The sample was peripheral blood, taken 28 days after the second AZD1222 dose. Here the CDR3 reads CASSLESGDLGYTF. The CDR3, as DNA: TGTGCCAGCAGCTTGGAGTCCGGGGACCTTGGCTACACCTTC.